The 16 T cell receptor beta chains in this list originate from one sample, sequenced in a study of blood T cell repertoires in COVID-19. The table came from immunoSEQ multiplex PCR; TCRdb's copy has only in-frame clones and leaves some out. The repertoire holds approximately 32,000 clones, with about nine tenths as singletons. Sequencing was done on a sample of peripheral blood. These receptor sequences come from a man between 60 and 75 years old with acute or convalescent COVID-19.

Concerning this clone itself: Germline and junction disagree at one end, which may indicate a read error. V usage is TRBV7-2 and J usage is TRBJ1-2; 9 bases map to TRBD1. Looked up from germline, CDR1 is SGHTA and CDR2 is FQGNSA. The CDR3 totals 13 residues. The CDR3 DNA reads as TGTGCCAGCAGCTCGTCTCACAGGGGGCAGAGTTACTTC. Translation: CASSSSHRGQSYF.

The V call is TRBV5-4, the J call TRBJ2-1; TRBD2 matches at 15 bases. CDR1 SGHNT and CDR2 YYREEE come from the germline V gene (reference sequence). V was clipped by 4 bases and J by 4 bases; unmatched bases: 12. CDR3 length: 19 amino acids. CDR3 sequence reads: CASSKSWTSGRASYNEQFF. The CDR3 coding sequence is TGTGCCAGCAGCAAATCCTGGACTAGCGGGAGGGCCTCATACAATGAGCAGTTCTTC.

This rearrangement joins TRBV18 to TRBJ1-5; TRBD1 is a possible D gene (5 bases). This CDR3 is built from 13 residues. Per the germline V gene, CDR1 is KGHSH and CDR2 is LQKENI. V dropped 4 bases and J dropped 5 bases, with 9 bases sitting between them. The CDR3 region has the DNA TGTGCCAGCTCACTCGGCAGGGATCAGCCCCAGCATTTT. It codes for CASSLGRDQPQHF.

The chain joins TRBV5-4 to TRBJ2-3, with TRBD1 identical over 7 bases. The ends lost 3 bases at V and 4 bases at J; junction bases unmatched: 2. The CDR3 consists of 13 residues. The germline V gene has CDR1 SGHNT and CDR2 YYREEE (reference sequence). CDR3 nucleotides: TGTGCCAGCAGCTCCACAGGGGCAGATACGCAGTATTTT. Amino acid sequence: CASSSTGADTQYF.

This chain links TRBV12-3 or TRBV12-4 with TRBJ1-4, with TRBD1 matching 9 bases. This CDR3 contains 13 residues. With V trimmed by 5 bases and J by 8 bases, 3 bases remained unmatched. In DNA form, the CDR3 reads TGTGCCAGCAGTCGGACAGGGGAGGAAAAACTGTTTTTT. It yields the protein CASSRTGEEKLFF.

The chain joins TRBV11-3 to TRBJ1-2; 9 nucleotides agree with TRBD1. Germline V gene sequence: CDR1 SGHNT, CDR2 YENEEA. The V gene end was trimmed by 6 bases and the J gene end by 8 bases; junction bases not matched to a gene: 16. CDR3 length equals 16 residues. CDR3 DNA sequence: TGTGCCAGCAGATTACAAGGGGGGACAGGGCATATAGGCTACACCTTC. This gives the protein CASRLQGGTGHIGYTF.

V gene TRBV24-1 combines with J gene TRBJ2-1; a weak D match, TRBD2 (6 bases). V lost 9 bases to trimming and J lost 2 bases, with 13 bases between them. CDR3 length equals 14 residues. The V gene's germline CDR1 is KGHDR and CDR2 SFDVKD. The CDR3 nucleotides read TGTGCCACCGGTTCGGGGGTGCCCTACAATGAGCAGTTCTTC. Translating gives CATGSGVPYNEQFF.

CDR3: CASSYTTGGTDTQYF. The CDR3 DNA is TGTGCCAGCAGTTACACGACAGGGGGCACAGATACGCAGTATTTT. This chain connects TRBV6-6 to TRBJ2-3; 8 bases align to TRBD1. The trim removed 2 bases at V and 1 base at J, leaving 2 bases unmatched. The CDR3 has 15 amino acids. Per the germline V gene, CDR1 is MNHNY and CDR2 is SVGAGI (reference sequence).

This chain joins TRBV19 and TRBJ1-5, with D possibly TRBD1 on 6 matching bases. The V end was cut by 3 bases, the J end by 6 bases, with 15 bases between. CDR3 length: 15 amino acids. In germline, CDR1 is LNHDA, CDR2 SQIVND (reference sequence). DNA for the CDR3: TGTGCCAGTAGTATTACTGGGGAGGGGGGTCAGCCCCAGCATTTT. Protein product: CASSITGEGGQPQHF.

The chain links TRBV28 to TRBJ2-3, with 12 bases aligning to TRBD1. V was pared by 6 bases and J by 5 bases, with 9 bases of the junction left unmatched. Per germline, CDR1 MDHEN and CDR2 SYDVKM. The CDR3 sequence is 16 residues long. CDR3 residues: CASRLPGQGAKDTQYF. In DNA, the CDR3 is TGTGCCAGCAGGTTGCCGGGACAGGGGGCAAAAGATACGCAGTATTTT.

The V call is TRBV29-1, the J call TRBJ1-2, with 7 nucleotides matching TRBD1. J lost 3 bases, V lost 3 bases, and 4 bases had no gene match. Germline V gene sequence: CDR1 SQVTM, CDR2 ANQGSEA. The CDR3 is made up of 13 amino acids. The CDR3 here is CSVDDRADYGYTF. The CDR3 coding sequence is TGCAGCGTTGACGACAGGGCGGACTATGGCTACACCTTC.

The chain links TRBV5-4 to TRBJ2-1; 7 bases are shared with TRBD2. The CDR3 consists of 13 residues. V shed 3 bases, J shed 15 bases, and the junction held 12 bases outside the gene matches. Germline assignment: CDR1 SGHNT and CDR2 YYREEE (reference sequence). The CDR3 reads CASSSESGAGTFF. As DNA, the CDR3 is TGTGCCAGCAGCTCGGAGAGCGGGGCAGGAACGTTCTTC.

This chain connects TRBV5-1 to TRBJ1-2; D is ambiguous. Per the germline V gene, CDR1 is SGHRS and CDR2 is YFSETQ. Trimming took off 4 bases at V and 4 bases at J, with 11 bases between the two ends. The CDR3 covers 13 residues. CDR3 sequence: CASSRGAGYGYTF. The CDR3, as DNA: TGCGCCAGCAGCCGCGGTGCGGGCTATGGCTACACCTTC.

The rearrangement joins TRBV11-3 to TRBJ2-7, with TRBD2 as a possible D gene (6 bases). Trimming stripped 0 bases from V and 2 bases from J, with 14 bases between. The CDR3 runs to 16 residues. In germline, CDR1 is SGHNT, CDR2 YENEEA. The chain's CDR3 is CASSLDRASEAYEQYF. As DNA, the CDR3 is TGTGCCAGCAGCTTAGATCGAGCTAGCGAGGCCTACGAGCAGTACTTC.

This sequence joins TRBV7-2 and TRBJ2-1; unclear D gene. CDR3 size: 15 residues. V lost 4 bases and J 7 bases, leaving 17 bases between the germline ends. Germline V gene lookup returns CDR1 SGHTA and CDR2 FQGNSA. The CDR3 DNA sequence: TGTGCCAGCAGCTCCAGGCTTACCTCCGGTAATGAGCAGTTCTTC. It specifies CASSSRLTSGNEQFF.

In DNA, the CDR3 is TGTGCCAGCAGTTCTCGGACTAGCGGGAGGGCCGAGGAGACCCAGTACTTC. This encodes CASSSRTSGRAEETQYF. The genes are TRBV27 and TRBJ2-5; TRBD2 aligns across 15 bases. The V gene end was trimmed by 4 bases and the J gene end by 5 bases; junction bases not matched to a gene: 8. The CDR3 contains 17 residues. Germline-derived CDR1 and CDR2 are MNHEY and SMNVEV (reference sequence).